This T cell receptor (beta chain) was documented in a study of blood T cell repertoires in COVID-19. Study-wide background: Acute-phase and convalescent COVID-19 samples originated in the United States, Italy and Spain. Sources were T cells, B-cell-depleted T cells, or PBMCs; the material itself was cDNA or gDNA.

V shed 5 bases and J shed 8 bases, with 13 bases lying between them. Per germline, CDR1 GTSNPN and CDR2 SVGIG (reference sequence). CDR3 length: 13 amino acids. Original methodology: Estimation of nucleated cell counts relied on the amplification of reference gene primers. TCRdb's copy holds only in-frame clones and misses some; the assay was immunoSEQ multiplex PCR. V, J and clone size were drawn from that table, and D and trimming were deduced from the DNA. The table includes 150,000 to 200,000 clones, 86% detected once. This rearrangement joins TRBV30 to TRBJ1-6, with no clear D. This clonotype was obtained from a woman in her seventies with acute or convalescent COVID-19. Sequenced sample: peripheral blood. CDR3 in DNA: TGTGCCTGGTCCTCACCAGGATATTCACCCCTCCACTTT. As protein: CAWSSPGYSPLHF.